These 21 T cell receptor beta chains came from one sample sequenced in a study of beta chain features in type 1 diabetes. Expressed TCRB transcripts were sequenced because the isolated RNA had all been reverse transcribed beforehand. Repertoires were generated with immunoSEQ multiplex PCR, while TCRdb's copy carries only in-frame clones and drops some. This table has almost 350,000 clones, 6.5% to 10% appearing once. The sequenced material came from central memory CD4+ T cells from blood. Receptors were obtained from a young woman in good health.

This clone was seen a handful of times. The rearrangement joins TRBV7-9 to TRBJ2-5; no reliable D call. Matching the DNA end better, TRBJ2-7 makes the J call doubtful. CDR3 size: 12 residues. Germline-derived CDR1 and CDR2 are SEHNR and FQNEAQ (reference sequence). DNA of the CDR3: TGTGCCAGCAGCTTAGTATCAGGCGAGCAGTACTTC. It encodes CASSLVSGEQYF.

This sequence joins TRBV7-2 and TRBJ1-5; D is ambiguous. CDR3 length equals 15 residues. Germline loops: CDR1 SGHTA, CDR2 FQGNSA. With 1 base removed from V and 3 bases from J, the gap between germline ends came to 10 bases. CDR3: CASSLVSGNNQPQHF. DNA for the CDR3: TGTGCCAGCAGCTTAGTTTCAGGAAACAATCAGCCCCAGCATTTT.

This clone was counted between two and nine times. The chain uses TRBV7-9 and TRBJ1-2, with D hard to call. This CDR3 is built from 11 residues. Germline V gives CDR1 SEHNR, CDR2 FQNEAQ (reference sequence). Trimming took 4 bases from V and 0 from J, leaving 0 bases between them. CDR3 in amino acids: CASSSNYGYTF. The CDR3 DNA reads as TGTGCCAGCAGCTCTAACTATGGCTACACCTTC.

At least ten counts were recorded for this clone. J is TRBJ2-1 and V is TRBV7-9; D ambiguous. This CDR3 contains 15 residues. CDR1 SEHNR and CDR2 FQNEAQ come from the germline V gene (reference sequence). Trimming cost V 1 base and J 7 bases, with 14 bases left between them. The CDR3 loop reads CASSLVLGNGNEQFF. CDR3 coding DNA: TGTGCCAGCAGCTTAGTTCTGGGGAACGGGAATGAGCAGTTCTTC.

This clone showed up just a few times. One end of the junction fails to match germline, which may point to a read error. This rearrangement joins TRBV7-2 to TRBJ2-7; 9 bases are a match to TRBD2. Germline lookup yields CDR1 SGHTA and CDR2 FQGNSA. CDR3 length: 13 residues. The CDR3 sequence is CATSGRFSYEQYF. CDR3 in DNA: TGTGCCACCAGCGGGAGGTTCTCCTACGAGCAGTACTTC.

This clone was counted at least ten times. The sample has other DNA sequences that encode this CDR3 too. This sequence joins TRBV29-1 and TRBJ2-3; 9 bases map to TRBD1. The germline V gene encodes CDR1 SQVTM and CDR2 ANQGSEA. V shed 6 bases and J 3 bases; nucleotides not matched to a gene: 1. This CDR3 spans 12 amino acids. CDR3 sequence: CSVGTGTDTQYF. The CDR3 DNA is TGCAGCGTGGGGACAGGGACAGATACGCAGTATTTT.

This clone appeared a few times. The chain employs TRBV7-9 and TRBJ2-7; 7 bases map to TRBD1. V shed 0 bases, J shed 3 bases, and the junction held 8 bases outside the gene matches. This CDR3 region has 16 residues. CDR1 and CDR2 (germline): SEHNR, FQNEAQ (reference sequence). The CDR3 region has the DNA TGTGCCAGCAGCTTAGCCAGGGGGTTCGGATACTACGAGCAGTACTTC. This gives the protein CASSLARGFGYYEQYF.

This clone appeared many times. CDR3 nucleotides: TGTGCCAGCAGCAAATGGAACGAGCAGTACTTC. This translates into CASSKWNEQYF. The genes are TRBV21-1 and TRBJ2-7. TRBV21-1 is a pseudogene. The CDR3 has 11 amino acids.

In this sample, this clone turned up a few times. The chain links TRBV5-1 to TRBJ2-3; 7 nucleotides agree with TRBD2. CDR1 and CDR2 from the germline V gene are SGHRS and YFSETQ. There are 17 residues in the CDR3. The ends lost 1 base at V and 5 bases at J; junction bases unmatched: 13. CDR3 loop: CASSLRPAGEGRDTQYF. CDR3 coding DNA: TGCGCCAGCAGCTTGAGGCCGGCGGGAGAAGGTAGAGATACGCAGTATTTT.

Only a few counts were recorded for this clone. The CDR3 sequence is CASSPRGGMDNEQFF. CDR3 coding DNA: TGTGCCAGCAGCCCGCGAGGCGGAATGGACAATGAGCAGTTCTTC. The V gene is TRBV7-6, the J gene TRBJ2-1; no reliable D call. V lost 5 bases and J lost 5, with 16 bases in between. Germline V CDR1 and CDR2: SGHVS, FNYEAQ. This CDR3 is 15 amino acids long.

This chain uses TRBV4-3 with TRBJ2-1, with 12 nucleotides matching TRBD1. The germline gives CDR1 LGHNA, CDR2 YSLEER. The CDR3 length is 16 residues. The trim removed 5 bases at V and 8 bases at J, leaving 10 bases unmatched. The CDR3 nucleotides are TGCGCCAGCAGCTACGAGGGGGGACAGGGGGCCTATGAGCAGTTCTTC. Its translation is CASSYEGGQGAYEQFF.

This clone was seen a few times. Other DNA sequences in this specimen translate into the identical CDR3. The chain carries TRBV28 and TRBJ1-2; no reliable D call. Germline V CDR1 and CDR2: MDHEN, SYDVKM. V lost 3 bases and J lost 3, with 2 bases in between. The CDR3 has 11 residues. CDR3 residues: CASSLYYGYTF. CDR3 coding DNA: TGTGCCAGCAGTTTGTACTATGGCTACACCTTC.

The rearrangement links TRBV4-1 to TRBJ2-7; possibly TRBD1 or TRBD2 for D (5 bases each). Trimming cost V 1 base and J 0 bases, with 16 bases left between them. The germline CDR1 and CDR2 sequences are MGHRA and YSYEKL. CDR3 size: 17 residues. In nucleotides, the CDR3 is TGCGCCAGCAGCCAAGGGTCACGGGGCCCTATCTCCTACGAGCAGTACTTC. Its protein is CASSQGSRGPISYEQYF.

This clone was picked up a small number of times. The chain uses TRBV7-2 and TRBJ2-7; unclear D gene. Trimming cost V 1 base and J 3 bases, with 7 bases left between them. The CDR3 is made up of 13 amino acids. Germline lookup yields CDR1 SGHTA and CDR2 FQGNSA. CDR3 DNA: TGTGCCAGCAGCTTAGTCGCGGACTACGAGCAGTACTTC. Encoded protein: CASSLVADYEQYF.

The chain joins TRBV19 to TRBJ1-1; D possibly corresponds to TRBD1 (5 bases). Germline V gives CDR1 LNHDA, CDR2 SQIVND (reference sequence). Deletions cut 4 bases from V and 2 bases from J, with 11 bases between. This CDR3 is 14 amino acids long. In DNA, the CDR3 is TGTGCCAGTAGTACGGGGGGTGGAAACACTGAAGCTTTCTTT. It is translated as CASSTGGGNTEAFF.

This chain connects TRBV6-7 to TRBJ2-7; 7 positions agree with TRBD2. TRBV6-7 has ORF status, its function being uncertain. The CDR3 is made up of 17 amino acids. V trimming: 0 bases; J trimming: 2 bases; junction bases outside the gene matches: 10. CDR3 residues: CASSYSFPTSRPYEQYF. As DNA, the CDR3 is TGTGCCAGCAGTTACTCGTTTCCGACTAGCCGGCCCTACGAGCAGTACTTC.

V gene TRBV7-9 combines with J gene TRBJ2-5; 11 bases fit TRBD2. The CDR3 runs 17 residues. Trimming removed 5 bases from V and 5 bases from J; junction bases left unmatched: 13. CDR1 and CDR2 from the germline V gene are SEHNR and FQNEAQ (reference sequence). This CDR3 is CASSRTSGGNSRETQYF. Written as DNA, the CDR3 is TGTGCCAGCAGCCGCACTAGCGGGGGAAACAGCCGGGAGACCCAGTACTTC.

This clone has more than one count but fewer than ten. The chain links TRBV7-2 to TRBJ2-2, with D perhaps TRBD1 or TRBD2 (5 bases each). Germline-derived CDR1 and CDR2 are SGHTA and FQGNSA. Trimming pared 1 base from V and 6 bases from J, leaving 15 bases between. This CDR3 comprises 16 residues. The CDR3 nucleotides are TGTGCCAGCAGCTTAGATCCAGGGCGGGTCCCCGGGGAGCTGTTTTTT. As protein: CASSLDPGRVPGELFF.

This clone turned up a few times. The chain carries TRBV10-3 and TRBJ2-3, with D unclear. The CDR3 has 13 amino acids. V was pared by 10 bases and J by 1 base, with 12 bases between. Per germline, CDR1 ENHRY and CDR2 SYGVKD. This chain's CDR3 is CATQDRGTDTQYF. The CDR3 nucleotides are TGTGCCACCCAAGATAGGGGCACAGATACGCAGTATTTT.

In this sample, this clone turned up a few times. The V and J genes are TRBV4-1 and TRBJ2-3, with TRBD2 identical over 10 bases. The ends lost 1 base at V and 5 bases at J; junction bases unmatched: 6. The CDR3 has 16 amino acids. Germline lookup yields CDR1 MGHRA and CDR2 YSYEKL. Written as DNA, the CDR3 is TGCGCCAGCAGCCAAGGCGACCTAGCGGGAGAAGATACGCAGTATTTT. Translating it yields CASSQGDLAGEDTQYF.

Written as DNA, the CDR3 is TGTGCCAGCACCACTGGACCAAATAGCAATGAGCAGTTCTTC. Residues: CASTTGPNSNEQFF. V usage is TRBV2 and J usage is TRBJ2-1; D is unclear. The V gene lost 7 bases and the J gene lost 6 bases, with 16 bases spanning the gap. From germline, CDR1 is SNHLY and CDR2 FYNNEI. The CDR3 extends over 14 amino acids.